These T cell receptor beta chains were read from a single sample in a study of blood T cell repertoires in COVID-19. The repertoire was sequenced with immunoSEQ multiplex PCR; TCRdb's copy has only in-frame clones and lacks some. The sample holds just under 250,000 clones, around 87% seen once. The specimen was peripheral blood. The source is a woman in her twenties or thirties who had recovered from COVID-19. Each CDR3 is given without its conserved first and last residue. The order of the fields is V gene, J gene, CDR3 length, CDR3 protein.

V: TRBV21-1; J: TRBJ2-5; length: 16; CDR3: ASSKGANGSAPQETQY
V: TRBV5-1; J: TRBJ2-7; length: 13; CDR3: ASSLAGTSSVEQY
V: TRBV2; J: TRBJ1-1; length: 11; CDR3: ASNPGLNTEAF
V: TRBV10-3; J: TRBJ1-5; length: 12; CDR3: AISEPEENQPQH
V: TRBV7-2; J: TRBJ1-5; length: 11; CDR3: ASSSRWEQPQH
V: TRBV19; J: TRBJ1-2; length: 14; CDR3: ASSPSSGTGKYGYT
V: TRBV27; J: TRBJ2-7; length: 11; CDR3: ASSQTGMGEQY
V: TRBV5-1; J: TRBJ2-1; length: 12; CDR3: ASSLSSGGGEQF
V: TRBV7-9; J: TRBJ2-3; length: 15; CDR3: ASSLRGLGLGTDTQY
V: TRBV12-3/TRBV12-4; J: TRBJ1-1; length: 11; CDR3: ASRDSPIPEAF
V: TRBV18; J: TRBJ1-4; length: 12; CDR3: ASSLTDQNEKLF
V: TRBV13; J: TRBJ2-1; length: 10; CDR3: ASSLLSGEQF
V: TRBV5-4; J: TRBJ2-2; length: 14; CDR3: ASSLLKGVDTGELF
V: TRBV12-3/TRBV12-4; J: TRBJ1-5; length: 11; CDR3: ASGFVSNQPQH
V: TRBV10-3; J: TRBJ2-1; length: 16; CDR3: AISDPGLAAPGGNEQF
V: TRBV9; J: TRBJ1-6; length: 13; CDR3: ASSVGSGINSPLH
V: TRBV19; J: TRBJ1-6; length: 13; CDR3: ASSIGGTLGSPLH
V: TRBV29-1; J: TRBJ1-5; length: 12; CDR3: RNETGSSNQPQH
V: TRBV30; J: TRBJ2-7; length: 12; CDR3: AAAVDDYSYEQY
V: TRBV18; J: TRBJ2-1; length: 14; CDR3: ASSPRTGVTYNEQF
V: TRBV4-1; J: TRBJ1-1; length: 13; CDR3: ASSLSGGLNTEAF
V: TRBV29-1; J: TRBJ2-2; length: 11; CDR3: SVWDTNTGELF
V: TRBV5-1; J: TRBJ2-1; length: 13; CDR3: ASGHGDRAYNEQF
V: TRBV19; J: TRBJ2-5; length: 11; CDR3: ATSTGFAETQY
V: TRBV6-2/TRBV6-3; J: TRBJ1-2; length: 14; CDR3: ASSTRTQGLIYGYT
V: TRBV10-3; J: TRBJ1-1; length: 14; CDR3: AISGPRTGVDIEAF
V: TRBV15; J: TRBJ2-7; length: 12; CDR3: ATSSQTTSYEQY
V: TRBV15; J: TRBJ1-2; length: 11; CDR3: ATSGQSHYGYT
V: TRBV24-1; J: TRBJ2-3; length: 11; CDR3: ATMDRGTDTQY
V: TRBV7-9; J: TRBJ1-6; length: 13; CDR3: ASSLRLGDNSPLH
V: TRBV7-3; J: TRBJ2-2; length: 14; CDR3: ASSLTSVTGTGELF
V: TRBV24-1; J: TRBJ2-1; length: 12; CDR3: ATSTGGGLYEQF
V: TRBV14; J: TRBJ1-2; length: 15; CDR3: ASSQARQGMTNYGYT
V: TRBV27; J: TRBJ1-1; length: 12; CDR3: ASSLTGFNTEAF
V: TRBV18; J: TRBJ2-4; length: 15; CDR3: ASSPRKLAGSVNIQY
V: TRBV5-5; J: TRBJ1-5; length: 12; CDR3: ASSWTGINQPQH
V: TRBV2; J: TRBJ2-7; length: 11; CDR3: ASRDSYSYEQY
V: TRBV3-1/TRBV3-2; J: TRBJ2-6; length: 17; CDR3: ASSHWDTGELIWANVLT
V: TRBV19; J: TRBJ2-3; length: 11; CDR3: ASSIVAADTQY
V: TRBV6-5; J: TRBJ2-7; length: 10; CDR3: ASSPTGYEQY
V: TRBV13; J: TRBJ1-1; length: 16; CDR3: ASSLDHRRVSGNTEAF
V: TRBV4-3; J: TRBJ2-1; length: 13; CDR3: ASSQDQGVYNEQF
V: TRBV5-1; J: TRBJ2-5; length: 13; CDR3: ASSLVAGDSETQY
V: TRBV11-3; J: TRBJ2-7; length: 12; CDR3: ASSAYQARGEQY
V: TRBV15; J: TRBJ2-7; length: 14; CDR3: ATSRGLAGSSYEQY
V: TRBV9; J: TRBJ1-1; length: 11; CDR3: ASSGQAYTEAF
V: TRBV7-2; J: TRBJ2-4; length: 16; CDR3: ASSPVATSGGYKNIQY
V: TRBV15; J: TRBJ1-3; length: 13; CDR3: ATSRDKQAGNTIY
V: TRBV5-4; J: TRBJ1-1; length: 12; CDR3: ASSPGQGRPEAF
V: TRBV30; J: TRBJ2-7; length: 10; CDR3: AWSTDRSEQY